This TCR beta chain was captured in a study of blood T cell repertoires in COVID-19. For the study at large: Acute and convalescent COVID-19 samples came from the United States, Italy and Spain. PBMCs, B-cell-depleted T cells, or T cells provided the cDNA or gDNA that made up the material.

Authors' analysis steps: For nucleated cells, counts were estimated from reference gene primer amplification. Assay: immunoSEQ multiplex PCR; the TCRdb copy retains only in-frame clones and omits some. That table supplies the V and J calls and clone size; D and trimming were determined from the DNA. Of around 100,000 clones listed, roughly nine tenths are singletons. With 6 bases removed from V and 5 bases from J, the gap between germline ends came to 19 bases. This CDR3 is 15 amino acids long. CDR1 and CDR2 from the germline V gene are SNHLY and FYNNEI. The sequence came from a man between 45 and 60 years old with acute or convalescent COVID-19. The chain carries TRBV2 and TRBJ2-5; possibly TRBD2 for D (6 bases). The sample was peripheral blood. CDR3 residues: CASRLGTPRRETQYF. DNA of the CDR3: TGTGCCAGCAGGCTAGGGACTCCCCGTCGGGAGACCCAGTACTTC.